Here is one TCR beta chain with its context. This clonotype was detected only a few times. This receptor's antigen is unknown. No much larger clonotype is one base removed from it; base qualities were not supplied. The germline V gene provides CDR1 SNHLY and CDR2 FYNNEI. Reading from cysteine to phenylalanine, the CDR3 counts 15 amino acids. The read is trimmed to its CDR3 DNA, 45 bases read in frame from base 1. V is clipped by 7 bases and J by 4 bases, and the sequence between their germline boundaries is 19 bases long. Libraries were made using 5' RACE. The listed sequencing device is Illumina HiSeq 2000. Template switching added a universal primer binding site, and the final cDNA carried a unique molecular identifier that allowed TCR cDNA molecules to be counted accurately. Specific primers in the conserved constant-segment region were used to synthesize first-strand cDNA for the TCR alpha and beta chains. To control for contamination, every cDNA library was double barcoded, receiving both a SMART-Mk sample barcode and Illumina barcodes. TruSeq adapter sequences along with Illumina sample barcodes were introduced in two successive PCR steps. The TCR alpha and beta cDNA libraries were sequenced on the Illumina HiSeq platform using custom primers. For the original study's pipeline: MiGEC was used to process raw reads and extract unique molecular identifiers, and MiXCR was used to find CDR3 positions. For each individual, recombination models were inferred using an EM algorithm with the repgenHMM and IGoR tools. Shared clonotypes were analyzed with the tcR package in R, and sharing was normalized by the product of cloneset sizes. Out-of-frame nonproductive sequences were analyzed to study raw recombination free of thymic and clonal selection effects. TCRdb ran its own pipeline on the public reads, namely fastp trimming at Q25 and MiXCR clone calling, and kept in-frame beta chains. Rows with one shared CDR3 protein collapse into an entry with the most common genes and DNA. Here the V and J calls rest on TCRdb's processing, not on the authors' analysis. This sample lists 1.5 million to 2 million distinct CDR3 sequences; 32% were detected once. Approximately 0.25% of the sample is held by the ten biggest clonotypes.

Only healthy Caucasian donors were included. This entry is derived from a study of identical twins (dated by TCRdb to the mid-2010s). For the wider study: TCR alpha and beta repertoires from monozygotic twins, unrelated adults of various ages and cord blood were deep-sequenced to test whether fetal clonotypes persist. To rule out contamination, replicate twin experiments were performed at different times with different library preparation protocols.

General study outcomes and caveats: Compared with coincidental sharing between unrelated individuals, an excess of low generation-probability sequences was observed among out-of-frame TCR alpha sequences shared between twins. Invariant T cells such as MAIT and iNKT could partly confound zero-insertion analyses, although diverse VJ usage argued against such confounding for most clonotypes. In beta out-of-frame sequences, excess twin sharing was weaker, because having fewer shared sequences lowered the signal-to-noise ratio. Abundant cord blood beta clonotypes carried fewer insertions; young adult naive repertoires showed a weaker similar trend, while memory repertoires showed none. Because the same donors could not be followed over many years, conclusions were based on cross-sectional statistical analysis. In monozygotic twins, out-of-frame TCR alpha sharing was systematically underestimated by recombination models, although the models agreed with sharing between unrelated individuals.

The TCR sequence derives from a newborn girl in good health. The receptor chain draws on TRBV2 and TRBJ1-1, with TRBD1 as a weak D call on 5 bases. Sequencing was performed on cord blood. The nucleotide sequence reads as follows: TGTGCCAGCACCTGGGGTAGGGGTAGAAGCACTGAAGCTTTCTTT. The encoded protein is CASTWGRGRSTEAFF.